This T cell receptor beta chain was sequenced in a study of beta chain features in type 1 diabetes. Study in general: Sorted cells from all samples, numbering 107,917,701, were examined. Study findings and constraints: In patients and controls equally, PCR might favor templates that are shorter. The similarity of naive, central memory and Treg TCRB repertoires appeared greater among patients than among healthy donors. Moderately but significantly shorter TCRB CDR3s were found in Type 1 diabetes patients in all four CD4+ subsets.

Investigators reverse transcribed all isolated RNA, so they sequenced expressed TCRB transcripts. Deep immunoSEQ sequencing covered naive, central memory and regulatory T cell samples. Sequencing used immunoSEQ multiplex PCR; TCRdb keeps in-frame clones, though not all of them. Among just under 150,000 clones, 13% were seen once, and the ten largest hold roughly 1.4%. A note on this clone: Its antigen is unknown.

This clonotype originated in a man between 18 and 29 years old with type 1 diabetes. The sample was central memory CD4+ T cells from blood.

CDR3 sequence (DNA): TGTGCCAGCAGCCCAGGGGTCAAGGCAAGGGAGCAGTACTTC. It yields the protein CASSPGVKAREQYF. The rearrangement joins TRBV28 to TRBJ2-7; TRBD1 might be the D (6 bases). Germline CDR1 MDHEN, CDR2 SYDVKM. CDR3 length: 14 amino acids. Trimming shortened V by 6 bases and J by 7 bases, and 19 bases separated the two germline ends.